The next 23 T cell receptor beta chains were all read from a single sample in a study of blood T cell repertoires in COVID-19. Libraries were prepared by immunoSEQ multiplex PCR; TCRdb keeps only in-frame clonotypes and omits some of them. This table holds 350,000 to 450,000 clones, 89% found once. Material for sequencing was PBMCs or T cells enriched from blood (not recorded which). The receptor set was obtained from a young woman who had recovered from COVID-19.

The rearrangement uses TRBV6-5 and TRBJ2-7; 7 bases fit TRBD1. Germline V gene data show CDR1 as MNHEY and CDR2 as SVGAGI. Trimming cost V 2 bases and J 10 bases; bases outside gene matches: 5. The CDR3 runs to 12 residues. As DNA, the CDR3 is TGTGCCAGCAGTTACACCGGACAGGACCAGTACTTC. Its translation is CASSYTGQDQYF.

The CDR3 DNA is TGCAGCGCGCGTAGTATTCGGGGATCCGAGAACACTGAAGCTTTCTTT. Its protein is CSARSIRGSENTEAFF. The rearrangement joins TRBV29-1 to TRBJ1-1, with no clear D. The CDR3 totals 16 residues. Trimming pared 7 bases from V and 1 base from J, leaving 22 bases between. The germline gives CDR1 SQVTM, CDR2 ANQGSEA.

V gene TRBV28 combines with J gene TRBJ2-7; 8 bases agree with TRBD1. This CDR3 is 13 amino acids long. The V gene end was trimmed by 5 bases and the J gene end by 5 bases; junction bases not matched to a gene: 5. The germline V gene has CDR1 MDHEN and CDR2 SYDVKM. Here the CDR3 DNA reads TGTGCCAGCAGTCCGGACAGGGTCCACGAGCAGTACTTC. Translating it yields CASSPDRVHEQYF. The complete variable domain, with remaining parts taken from reference TRBV28 and TRBJ2-7, reads DVKVTQSSRYLVKRTGEKVFLECVQDMDHENMFWYRQDPGLGLRLIYFSYDVKMKEKGDIPEGYSVSREKKERFSLILESASTNQTSMYLCASSPDRVHEQYFGPGTRLTVT.

The chain carries TRBV18 and TRBJ1-1; weak D call: TRBD1 (6 bases). This CDR3 has 17 residues. Trimming cost V 3 bases and J 9 bases, with 26 bases left between them. In germline, CDR1 is KGHSH, CDR2 LQKENI. DNA for the CDR3: TGTGCCAGCTCACCCGATTCGGATATCCGGACAGAGGGAAAAGCTTTCTTT. This gives the protein CASSPDSDIRTEGKAFF.

The chain has TRBV6-1 and TRBJ2-5, with D perhaps matching TRBD1 (5 bases). Germline V gives CDR1 MNHNS, CDR2 SASEGT. Trimming took off 1 base at V and 2 bases at J, with 8 bases between the two ends. The CDR3 loop spans 14 amino acids. CDR3 nucleotide sequence: TGTGCCAGCAGTGAAGTGACAGTTCAAGAGACCCAGTACTTC. It translates to CASSEVTVQETQYF.

The chain employs TRBV19 and TRBJ1-2; D unresolved. The V end lost 5 bases, the J end lost 2 bases, and 9 bases lay between the germline ends. From germline, CDR1 is LNHDA and CDR2 SQIVND (reference sequence). There are 13 residues in the CDR3. The CDR3 sequence: CASSPGGNYGYTF. The CDR3 DNA reads as TGTGCCAGTAGTCCTGGCGGGAACTATGGCTACACCTTC.

The rearrangement links TRBV6-4 to TRBJ2-3, with D maybe TRBD1 (5 bases). Looked up from germline, CDR1 is MRHNA and CDR2 is SNTAGT. The CDR3 contains 18 residues. Trimming took off 0 bases at V and 1 base at J, with 17 bases between the two ends. The CDR3 here is CASSDSRSVVGGTDTQYF. The CDR3 DNA sequence: TGTGCCAGCAGTGACTCGAGGTCCGTGGTAGGGGGCACAGATACGCAGTATTTT.

The chain recombines TRBV28 with TRBJ1-5; D perhaps matches TRBD1 (6 bases). This CDR3 contains 14 residues. With 5 bases removed from V and 6 bases from J, the gap between germline ends came to 14 bases. The V gene's germline CDR1 is MDHEN and CDR2 SYDVKM. The CDR3 region is CASSPGGRSQPQHF. CDR3 sequence (DNA): TGTGCCAGCAGTCCCGGGGGGCGCAGTCAGCCCCAGCATTTT.

The DNA of the CDR3 is TGTGCCTGGAGGCAACAGAATAATGAAAAACTGTTTTTT. This translates into CAWRQQNNEKLFF. The rearrangement links TRBV30 to TRBJ1-4; D remains unclear. V gave up 3 bases and J gave up 4 bases, with 9 bases separating them. CDR3 length: 13 amino acids. Germline values: CDR1 GTSNPN, CDR2 SVGIG (reference sequence).

In DNA form, the CDR3 reads TGTGCCAGCAGTACGGGACTCGGGGGGGATACGCAGTATTTT. Its translation is CASSTGLGGDTQYF. The V and J genes are TRBV7-2 and TRBJ2-3; TRBD2 matches 7 bases. Trimming at V came to 6 bases and at J to 6 bases, leaving 9 bases not matched to a gene. Germline values: CDR1 SGHTA, CDR2 FQGNSA. The CDR3 runs 14 residues. The complete variable domain, with remaining parts taken from reference TRBV7-2 and TRBJ2-3, reads GAGVSQSPSNKVTEKGKDVELRCDPISGHTALYWYRQSLGQGLEFLIYFQGNSAPDKSGLPSDRFSAERTGGSVSTLTIQRTQQEDSAVYLCASSTGLGGDTQYFGPGTRLTVL.

The chain joins TRBV15 to TRBJ1-1, with 11 bases identical to TRBD1. V trimming: 5 bases; J trimming: 4 bases; junction bases outside the gene matches: 9. There are 16 residues in the CDR3. The germline V gene encodes CDR1 LNHNV and CDR2 YYDKDF (reference sequence). The DNA of the CDR3 is TGTGCCACCAGCCGCTTCTCCGGGACAGGGGGCACTGAAGCTTTCTTT. As protein: CATSRFSGTGGTEAFF.

V usage is TRBV7-2 and J usage is TRBJ1-1; 7 nucleotides align to TRBD1. Germline CDR1 and CDR2: SGHTA and FQGNSA. The length of the CDR3 is 13 residues. The V gene end was trimmed by 7 bases and the J gene end by 1 base; junction bases not matched to a gene: 3. The CDR3 sequence: CASTGQPNTEAFF. The CDR3 nucleotides are TGTGCCAGCACGGGACAGCCGAACACTGAAGCTTTCTTT.

The chain employs TRBV10-3 and TRBJ1-2; D unclear. Trimming took 0 bases from V and 6 from J, leaving 5 bases between them. Germline V gene sequence: CDR1 ENHRY, CDR2 SYGVKD. This CDR3 is 12 amino acids long. CDR3 amino acids: CAISESTDGYTF. CDR3 nucleotides: TGTGCCATCAGTGAGTCTACGGATGGCTACACCTTC.

This chain joins TRBV20-1 and TRBJ2-6; a possible D gene is TRBD2 (6 bases). CDR1 is DFQATT and CDR2 is SNEGSKA in the germline V gene (reference sequence). The V and J ends lost 3 bases and 0 bases respectively, with 18 bases between them. CDR3 length: 18 amino acids. CDR3 sequence: CSASKWDSSSSGANVLTF. In nucleotides, the CDR3 is TGCAGTGCTAGTAAATGGGACTCGTCCTCCTCTGGGGCCAACGTCCTGACTTTC.

This clone appeared a single time. The chain is built from TRBV18 and TRBJ1-2; the match to TRBD1 covers 7 bases. Germline CDR1 and CDR2: KGHSH and LQKENI. This CDR3 is built from 14 residues. V lost 3 bases to trimming and J lost 7 bases; unmatched junction nucleotides: 8. The CDR3 sequence is CASSPLRGSVGYTF. CDR3 nucleotide sequence: TGTGCCAGCTCACCCCTCAGGGGGTCGGTTGGCTACACCTTC.

V gene TRBV19 combines with J gene TRBJ2-5; a weak D match, TRBD1 (6 bases). This CDR3 has 14 amino acids. V lost 6 bases to trimming and J lost 5 bases, with 16 bases between them. Germline V gene lookup returns CDR1 LNHDA and CDR2 SQIVND (reference sequence). Here the CDR3 DNA reads TGTGCCAGTAGCTTCGACAGGAGGCGGGAGACCCAGTACTTC. Residues: CASSFDRRRETQYF.

CDR3 loop: CASRTGGYSPLHF. The CDR3 DNA reads as TGTGCCAGCAGGACAGGGGGATACTCACCCCTCCACTTT. The chain combines TRBV19 with TRBJ1-6; TRBD1 matches at 10 bases. The germline V gene has CDR1 LNHDA and CDR2 SQIVND (reference sequence). V dropped 9 bases and J dropped 10; count of bases not matched to a gene: 6. The CDR3 has 13 amino acids.

The rearrangement links TRBV9 to TRBJ1-6; no definite D call. Trimming cost V 0 bases and J 8 bases, with 12 bases left between them. Per germline, CDR1 SGDLS and CDR2 YYNGEE. The CDR3 runs 15 residues. The CDR3 region is CASSVATGIHSPLHF. The DNA of the CDR3 is TGTGCCAGCAGCGTAGCTACGGGGATTCATTCACCCCTCCACTTT.

This clone was picked up one time. This chain joins TRBV5-6 and TRBJ1-1; D unclear. In germline, CDR1 is SGHDT, CDR2 YYEEEE. The CDR3 consists of 11 residues. V was shortened by 0 bases and J by 7 bases, with 4 bases between the two germline ends. CDR3 sequence reads: CASSLGGEAFF. The CDR3 DNA sequence: TGTGCCAGCAGCTTGGGAGGTGAAGCTTTCTTT. Looking up the rest from reference TRBV5-6 and TRBJ1-1 gives the full variable domain: DAGVTQSPTHLIKTRGQQVTLRCSPKSGHDTVSWYQQALGQGPQFIFQYYEEEERQRGNFPDRFSGHQFPNYSSELNVNALLLGDSALYLCASSLGGEAFFGQGTRLTVV.

The chain combines TRBV2 with TRBJ1-3; D is possibly TRBD1 (5 bases). The CDR3 extends over 15 amino acids. Trimming removed 4 bases at V and 1 base at J, with 11 bases between. The germline CDR1 and CDR2 sequences are SNHLY and FYNNEI. CDR3 nucleotide sequence: TGTGCCAGCAGTGGGGACTATTATTCTGGAAACACCATATATTTT. It codes for CASSGDYYSGNTIYF.

The chain recombines TRBV3-1 (or the pseudogene TRBV3-2) with TRBJ1-6; TRBD1 might be the D (6 bases). This CDR3 spans 13 amino acids. Between the trimmed V and J ends, which lost 4 bases and 10 bases, there was a span of 11 bases. Germline V gene data show CDR1 as LGHDT and CDR2 as YNNKEL (reference sequence). CDR3 sequence reads: CASSPAGDSPLHF. As DNA, the CDR3 is TGTGCCAGCAGCCCGGCAGGGGACTCACCCCTCCACTTT.

V usage is TRBV6-5 and J usage is TRBJ1-1, with TRBD1 as a possible D gene (5 bases). The germline V gene encodes CDR1 MNHEY and CDR2 SVGAGI. The V and J ends lost 0 bases and 9 bases respectively, with 11 bases between them. The CDR3 loop spans 13 amino acids. The CDR3 region is CASSYSSGAKAFF. The CDR3, as DNA: TGTGCCAGCAGTTACTCATCTGGGGCGAAAGCTTTCTTT.

The genes are TRBV5-4 and TRBJ2-5, with 7 bases matching TRBD1. Germline lookup yields CDR1 SGHNT and CDR2 YYREEE (reference sequence). The CDR3 consists of 15 residues. J was trimmed by 1 base and V by 4 bases; bases with no gene match: 7. The DNA for the CDR3 is TGTGCCAGCAGCCGTGGACAGGTCTTCCAAGAGACCCAGTACTTC. Translating gives CASSRGQVFQETQYF. The full variable domain, its missing parts supplied by reference TRBV5-4 and TRBJ2-5, is ETGVTQSPTHLIKTRGQQVTLRCSSQSGHNTVSWYQQALGQGPQFIFQYYREEENGRGNFPPRFSGLQFPNYSSELNVNALELDDSALYLCASSRGQVFQETQYFGPGTRLLVL.